A single sample gave rise to the 3 T cell receptor beta chains below, sequenced in a study of blood T cell repertoires in COVID-19. Using immunoSEQ multiplex PCR, the repertoire was profiled, and TCRdb retains in-frame clones only, with some absent. The table records some 160,000 clones, approximately 82% of them present only once. Sequencing was done on a sample of peripheral blood. Receptors originate from a woman in her seventies who had recovered from COVID-19.

V and J are TRBV7-3 and TRBJ2-3; tentatively, D is TRBD1 (6 bases). CDR3 length equals 13 residues. CDR1 SGHTA and CDR2 FQGTGA come from the germline V gene. V gave up 3 bases and J gave up 3 bases, with 7 bases separating them. The CDR3 loop reads CASSFGTTDTQYF. The CDR3 DNA follows: TGTGCCAGCAGCTTTGGGACAACAGATACGCAGTATTTT.

J is TRBJ1-2 and V is TRBV5-5; D perhaps matches TRBD1 (5 bases). Germline V gene sequence: CDR1 SGHKS, CDR2 YYEKEE (reference sequence). The CDR3 has 12 amino acids. Trimming shortened V by 0 bases and J by 8 bases, and 8 bases separated the two germline ends. CDR3 DNA: TGTGCCAGCAGCTTGGCAGGGTGGGGCTACACCTTC. It translates to CASSLAGWGYTF.

V and J are TRBV18 and TRBJ2-3; the D is unclear. V lost 10 bases, J lost 1 base, and 12 bases lay in between. The CDR3 totals 13 residues. Germline CDR1 KGHSH, CDR2 LQKENI. The chain's CDR3 is CATCIRRTDTQYF. The CDR3 region has the DNA TGTGCCACCTGCATCAGGCGCACAGATACGCAGTATTTT.